Listed below are T cell receptor beta chains from one sample, sequenced in a study of blood T cell repertoires in COVID-19. Sequenced by immunoSEQ multiplex PCR; TCRdb stores in-frame clones only, minus some. Altogether around 220,000 clones are present, approximately 80% being singletons, with the ten largest covering more than 9%. Material for sequencing was peripheral blood. These receptors were taken from a woman at least 80 years old with acute or convalescent COVID-19. The CDR3 runs from the conserved cysteine through the conserved F or W. The D gene is left open where the match is weak. Only part of the rows carry a size: once, few, many, or a class if the clone is expanded.

clone_size | j_call | v_call | d_call | cdr3_nt | cdr3_aa
. | TRBJ1-4 | TRBV7-8 | . | TGTGCCAGCAGCTTAGTCACCCGGAGGTGGGAAAAACTGTTTTTT | CASSLVTRRWEKLFF
. | TRBJ1-5 | TRBV5-3 | TRBD1 | TGTGCCAGAAGGTTGGACAGGGATCCTTGGCAGCCCCAGCATTTT | CARRLDRDPWQPQHF
. | TRBJ2-6 | TRBV9 | TRBD1 | TGTGCCAGCAGCGCAACGACAGGGGTATCCGGGGCCAACGTCCTGACTTTC | CASSATTGVSGANVLTF
. | TRBJ2-7 | TRBV5-1 | . | TGCGCCAGCAGCTTGGGACTGAACTCCTACGAGCAGTACTTC | CASSLGLNSYEQYF
. | TRBJ2-1 | TRBV7-2 | . | TGTGCCAGCAGACGGACTTCGAGCTCCTACAATGAGCAGTTCTTC | CASRRTSSSYNEQFF
. | TRBJ2-4 | TRBV7-2 | TRBD2 | TGTGCCAGCAGCCAGGAGAGCGGGGGGGCCCAAAACATTCAGTACTTC | CASSQESGGAQNIQYF
. | TRBJ2-5 | TRBV3-1/TRBV3-2 | . | TGTGCCAGCAGCCAAGAAGGGGCGTCGGTGACCCAGTACTTC | CASSQEGASVTQYF
. | TRBJ2-1 | TRBV5-1 | TRBD2 | TGCGCCAGCGGAGGATTGGGACTAGCGGGTAGCTCCTACAATGAGCAGTTCTTC | CASGGLGLAGSSYNEQFF
. | TRBJ1-6 | TRBV19 | TRBD1 | TGTGCCAGTAGTACAGGACAGGGTTTGAATTCACCCCTCCACTTT | CASSTGQGLNSPLHF
few | TRBJ2-7 | TRBV30 | TRBD2 | TGTGCCTGGAGTGTGGGACTAGCGGGGAGGGAGCAGTACTTC | CAWSVGLAGREQYF
. | TRBJ1-2 | TRBV7-3 | TRBD1 | TGTGCCAGCAGCTTAGACAGGGGCGGAGGCTACACCTTC | CASSLDRGGGYTF
. | TRBJ1-1 | TRBV5-1 | TRBD1 | TGCGCCAGCAGCGCACCCGGGACAGAGTATCGTGAAGCTTTCTTT | CASSAPGTEYREAFF
. | TRBJ2-1 | TRBV5-1 | TRBD2 | TGCGCCAGCAGAACGACTAGCGGAACCTACAATGAGCAGTTCTTC | CASRTTSGTYNEQFF
. | TRBJ1-4 | TRBV18 | . | TGTGCCAGCTCACCAAGGGGTGGCAGTGAAAAACTGTTTTTT | CASSPRGGSEKLFF
. | TRBJ1-2 | TRBV28 | . | TGTGCCAGCACCCCCGGGGGGCTGGGCTATGGCTACACCTTC | CASTPGGLGYGYTF
. | TRBJ1-2 | TRBV6-6 | TRBD1 | TGTGCCAGCAGTTACGGGACAGAAGCTTCTGGCTACACCTTC | CASSYGTEASGYTF
. | TRBJ1-1 | TRBV5-4 | . | TGTGCCAGCAGCTTAGGGAGGAACACTGAAGCTTTCTTT | CASSLGRNTEAFF
. | TRBJ2-3 | TRBV7-9 | TRBD2 | TGTGCCAGCAGCTGGCGGAGCGGGGGGGATACGCAGTATTTT | CASSWRSGGDTQYF
. | TRBJ2-3 | TRBV24-1 | TRBD1 | TGTGCCACCAGGGATGGGGCGGACAGGGTGGCAGATACGCAGTATTTT | CATRDGADRVADTQYF
. | TRBJ2-1 | TRBV5-1 | . | TGCGCCAGCAGCGAGTGGTTAGACAATGAGCAGTTCTTC | CASSEWLDNEQFF
. | TRBJ2-7 | TRBV5-1 | . | TGCGCCAGCAGGAATTTAGGGAGTCAAGAGCAGTACTTC | CASRNLGSQEQYF
few | TRBJ2-7 | TRBV9 | TRBD1 | TGTGCCAGCAGCGTGAGGGACAGCCCCTACGAGCAGTACTTC | CASSVRDSPYEQYF
. | TRBJ2-1 | TRBV5-4 | . | TGTGCCAGCACGACCCGCGGAGGTTACAATGAGCAGTTCTTC | CASTTRGGYNEQFF
. | TRBJ2-3 | TRBV19 | TRBD2 | TGTGCCACCGGGGGGACAGATACGCAGTATTTT | CATGGTDTQYF
. | TRBJ1-1 | TRBV11-3 | TRBD1 | TGTGCCAGCAGCTTCGACAGGGGCACTGAAGCTTTCTTT | CASSFDRGTEAFF
. | TRBJ1-5 | TRBV6-6 | . | TGTGCCAGCAGTTACGGGCAGGGGCATAGCCAGCCCCAGCATTTT | CASSYGQGHSQPQHF
. | TRBJ1-1 | TRBV5-1 | TRBD1 | TGCGCCAGCAGCTCACAGGGGCCAGAAAGCACTGAAGCTTTCTTT | CASSSQGPESTEAFF
. | TRBJ1-1 | TRBV2 | TRBD1 | TGTGCCAGCAGCGGGGACAGGGGAACTGAAGCTTTCTTT | CASSGDRGTEAFF
. | TRBJ2-7 | TRBV12-3/TRBV12-4 | TRBD1 | TGTGCCAGCAGTTCGCGACAGGGGATAAAGCAGTACTTC | CASSSRQGIKQYF